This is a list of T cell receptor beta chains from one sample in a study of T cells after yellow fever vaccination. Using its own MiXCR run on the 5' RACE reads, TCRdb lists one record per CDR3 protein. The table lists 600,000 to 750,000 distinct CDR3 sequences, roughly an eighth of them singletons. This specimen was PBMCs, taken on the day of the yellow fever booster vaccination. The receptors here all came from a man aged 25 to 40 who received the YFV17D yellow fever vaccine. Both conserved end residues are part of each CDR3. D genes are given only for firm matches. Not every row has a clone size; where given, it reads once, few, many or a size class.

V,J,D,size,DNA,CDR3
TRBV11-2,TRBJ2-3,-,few,TGTGCCAGCAGCTCCCAGCGGACTAGCACAGATACGCAGTATTTT,CASSSQRTSTDTQYF
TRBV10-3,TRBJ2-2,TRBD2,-,TGTGCCATCAGTGACAGGACGGGGGGCACCGGGGAGCTGTTTTTT,CAISDRTGGTGELFF
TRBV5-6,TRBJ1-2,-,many,TGTGCCAGCAGCTCGACGGACTATGGCTACACCTTC,CASSSTDYGYTF
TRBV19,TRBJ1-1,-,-,TGTGCCAGTAGGTCAGGGCCGGCCGCTTTCTTT,CASRSGPAAFF
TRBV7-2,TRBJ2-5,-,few,TGTGCCAGCAGCTTTACCGGGACACAAGAGACCCAGTACTTC,CASSFTGTQETQYF
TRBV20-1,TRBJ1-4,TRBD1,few,TGCAGTGCTAGAGTAGGGGGCGATGGAAAACTGTTTTTT,CSARVGGDGKLFF
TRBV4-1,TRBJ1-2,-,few,TGCGCCAGCAGCCAAGATGCCAGGAACTATGGCTACACCTTC,CASSQDARNYGYTF
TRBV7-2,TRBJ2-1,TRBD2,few,TGTGCCAGCAGCTTAGATAGCGGGAGGGCCAAGTATGAGCAGTTCTTC,CASSLDSGRAKYEQFF
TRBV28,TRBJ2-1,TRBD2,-,TGTGCCACCCTTAGCGGGGCCAGCTCCTACAATGAGCAGTTCTTC,CATLSGASSYNEQFF
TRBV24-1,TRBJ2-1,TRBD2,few,TGTGCCACCAGTGATCTCACTCCGGCTAGCGGGGGGGACAATGAGCAGTTCTTC,CATSDLTPASGGDNEQFF
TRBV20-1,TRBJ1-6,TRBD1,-,TGCAGTGCTAGCCGGGACAGATATAATTCACCCCTCCACTTT,CSASRDRYNSPLHF
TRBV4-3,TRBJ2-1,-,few,TGCGCCAGCAGCCAAGATTGGGCATCCCACAATGAGCAGTTCTTC,CASSQDWASHNEQFF
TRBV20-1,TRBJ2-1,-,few,TGCAGTGCTACGGACCGTCAGCAGTTCTTC,CSATDRQQFF
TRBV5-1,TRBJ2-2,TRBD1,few,TGCGCCAGCAGCTCCCTGGACAGGACCGGGGAGCTGTTTTTT,CASSSLDRTGELFF
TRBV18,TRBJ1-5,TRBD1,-,TGTGCCAGCTCAGAAGACAGGGGTCGGAAGCCCCAGCATTTT,CASSEDRGRKPQHF
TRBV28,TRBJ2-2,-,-,TGTGCCAGCAGACGGGACACCAACACCGGGGAGCTGTTTTTT,CASRRDTNTGELFF
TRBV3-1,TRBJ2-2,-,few,TGTGCCAGCAGCCAAGAGGTGTTCGGGGAGGCGAACACCGGGGAGCTGTTTTTT,CASSQEVFGEANTGELFF
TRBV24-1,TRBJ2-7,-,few,TGTGCCACCAGTAAGGGCAGGGGCTCCTACGAGCAGTACTTC,CATSKGRGSYEQYF
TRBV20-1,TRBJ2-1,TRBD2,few,TGCAGTGCTAGCACCGGGACTAGCGGAAATGAGCAGTTCTTC,CSASTGTSGNEQFF
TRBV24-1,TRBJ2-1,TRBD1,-,TGTGCCACCAGTGATCGAGGGGGCGACCGGTACAATGAGCAGTTCTTC,CATSDRGGDRYNEQFF
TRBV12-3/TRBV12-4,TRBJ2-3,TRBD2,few,TGTGCCAGCAGCCTCCCGGGACTAGGACAGTATTTT,CASSLPGLGQYF
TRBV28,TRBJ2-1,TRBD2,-,TGTGCCAGCAGTTTAGCTAGCGGGAGGGGTGGGGAGCAGTTCTTC,CASSLASGRGGEQFF
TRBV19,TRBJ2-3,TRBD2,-,TGTGCCAGTAAAACTACGGCGGGAGCAGATACGCAGTATTTT,CASKTTAGADTQYF
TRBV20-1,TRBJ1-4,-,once,TGCTGTGCTAGAGATCAGGGGTACCCAGGAAAACTGTTTTTT,CCARDQGYPGKLFF
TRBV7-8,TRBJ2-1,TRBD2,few,TGTGCCAGCAGCTCGTTCGGCGGGAGGGCCTACAATGAGCAGTTCTTC,CASSSFGGRAYNEQFF
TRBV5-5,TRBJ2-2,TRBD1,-,TGTGCCAGCAGCCGGGACAGGACCACCGGGGAGCTGTTTTTT,CASSRDRTTGELFF
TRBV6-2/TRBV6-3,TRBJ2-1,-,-,TGTGCCAGCAGGCCCGATTATTTGGACTTCCCGCCTAAAGTAAGCTCCTACAATGAGCAGTTCTTC,CASRPDYLDFPPKVSSYNEQFF
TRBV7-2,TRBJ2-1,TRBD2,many,TGTGCCAGCAGCTCCCTGGGGACTAGCGGGAGACGTAATGAGCAGTTCTTC,CASSSLGTSGRRNEQFF
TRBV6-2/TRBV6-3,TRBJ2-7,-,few,TGTGCCAGCAGTTGGAACCCCTACGAGCAGTACTTC,CASSWNPYEQYF
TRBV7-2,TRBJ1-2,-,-,TGTGCCAGCAGCGCCACTCTTCAGAGCTATGGCTACACCTTC,CASSATLQSYGYTF
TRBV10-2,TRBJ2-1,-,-,TGCGCCAGCACCACCGGGGGCGGGAGTGGCCCCTACAATGAGCAGTTCTTC,CASTTGGGSGPYNEQFF
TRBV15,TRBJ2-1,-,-,TGTGCCACCAGCAGACTAGGGGCTGAGCAGTTCTTC,CATSRLGAEQFF
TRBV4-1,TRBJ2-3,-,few,TGCGCCAGCAGCCAAGATGGACGAAACACAGATACGCAGTATTTT,CASSQDGRNTDTQYF
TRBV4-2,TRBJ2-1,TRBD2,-,TGTGCCAGCAGCCAAGATACGGCTAGCGGGAGCGATTTTCGACAGTTCTTC,CASSQDTASGSDFRQFF
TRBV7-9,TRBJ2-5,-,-,TGTGCCAGCAGCTTAGTTTCCGGGAGCCCAGCTGAGACCCAGTACTTC,CASSLVSGSPAETQYF
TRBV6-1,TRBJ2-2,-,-,TGTGCCAGCAAAGATACAGGGGGGGAGCTCCCCGGGGAGCTGTTTTTT,CASKDTGGELPGELFF
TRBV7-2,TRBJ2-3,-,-,TGTGCCAGCAGCTTAGTACTAGCTGCGCAGTATTTT,CASSLVLAAQYF
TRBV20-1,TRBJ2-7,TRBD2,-,TGCAGTGCGAGTACTAGCGGGAGATCCTACGAGCAGTACTTC,CSASTSGRSYEQYF
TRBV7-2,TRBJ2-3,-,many,TGTGCCAGCAGCCGAGGAGGAGAGCACACAGATACGCAGTATTTT,CASSRGGEHTDTQYF
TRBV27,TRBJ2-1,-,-,TGTGCCAGCAGTTTATTCGGGAGTAAAGTCAATGAGCAGTTCTTC,CASSLFGSKVNEQFF
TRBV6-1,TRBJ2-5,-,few,TGTGCCACTGGGACATTCATGGGGGAGACCCAGTACTTC,CATGTFMGETQYF
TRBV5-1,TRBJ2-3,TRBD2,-,TGCGCCAGCAGCCCCCTCCCGGGACTAGCGGGAGGGCCAGATACGCAGTATTTT,CASSPLPGLAGGPDTQYF
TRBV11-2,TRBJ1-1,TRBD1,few,TGTGCCAGCAGCCTCGACAGGGGGCGACAAGCTTTCTTT,CASSLDRGRQAFF
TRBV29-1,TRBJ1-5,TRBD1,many,TGCAGCGTCGGACAGGGAGATCAGCCCCAGCATTTT,CSVGQGDQPQHF
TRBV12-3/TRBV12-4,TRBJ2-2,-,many,TGTGCCAGCAGTTTACGGGGAGACACCGGGGAGCTGTTTTTT,CASSLRGDTGELFF
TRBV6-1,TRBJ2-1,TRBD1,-,TGTGCCAGCAGCATAAGGGGACAGGGGGTCGATGAGCAGTTCTTC,CASSIRGQGVDEQFF
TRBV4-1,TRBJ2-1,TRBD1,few,TGCGCCAGCAGCCGAGGGGGCTATGGGTCCTACAATGAGCAGTTCTTC,CASSRGGYGSYNEQFF
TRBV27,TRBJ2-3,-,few,TGTGCCAGCAGTCCCACCCTCCCCCCAGATACGCAGTATTTT,CASSPTLPPDTQYF
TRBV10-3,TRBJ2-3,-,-,TGTGCCATCAGTGGCGGCGCCACAGATACGCAGTATTTT,CAISGGATDTQYF
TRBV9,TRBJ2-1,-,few,TGTGCCAGCAGCCCCCGCCCCGCCTCGTCAGACAATGAGCAGTTCTTC,CASSPRPASSDNEQFF
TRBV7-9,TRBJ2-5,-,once,TGTGCCAGCAGCCCCCTCCGGAGTCCATACTTC,CASSPLRSPYF
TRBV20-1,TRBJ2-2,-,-,TGCAGTGCTAGAGGGGGGGAGGGGGCTTACACCGGGGAGCTGTTTTTT,CSARGGEGAYTGELFF
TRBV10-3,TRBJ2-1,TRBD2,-,TGTGCCACCCAAGCAGGACTAGCGGACAATGAGCAGTTCTTC,CATQAGLADNEQFF
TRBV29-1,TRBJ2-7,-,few,TGCAGCGCGGTCGACAGCAGGGAAGGCTACGAGCAGTACTTC,CSAVDSREGYEQYF
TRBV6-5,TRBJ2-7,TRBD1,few,TGTGCCAGCAGTTACTCGGCCGGGGGACAGGGAGGGAACGAGCAGTACTTC,CASSYSAGGQGGNEQYF
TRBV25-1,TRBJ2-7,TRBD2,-,TGTGCCAGCAGTGGGGGCCTTACTAGCGGGAGTTCCTACGAGCAGTACTTC,CASSGGLTSGSSYEQYF